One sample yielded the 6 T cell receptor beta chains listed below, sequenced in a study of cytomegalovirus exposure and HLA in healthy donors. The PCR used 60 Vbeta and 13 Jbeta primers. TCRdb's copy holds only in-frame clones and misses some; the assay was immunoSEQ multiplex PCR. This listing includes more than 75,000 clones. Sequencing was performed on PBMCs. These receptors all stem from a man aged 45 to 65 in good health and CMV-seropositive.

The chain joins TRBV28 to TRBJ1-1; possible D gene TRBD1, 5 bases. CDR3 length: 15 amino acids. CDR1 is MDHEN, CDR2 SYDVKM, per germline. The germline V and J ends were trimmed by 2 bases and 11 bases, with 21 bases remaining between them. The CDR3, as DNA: TGTGCCAGCAGTTTAGCTACTTGGGGGGGGGTCCTGGCTTTCTTT. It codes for CASSLATWGGVLAFF.

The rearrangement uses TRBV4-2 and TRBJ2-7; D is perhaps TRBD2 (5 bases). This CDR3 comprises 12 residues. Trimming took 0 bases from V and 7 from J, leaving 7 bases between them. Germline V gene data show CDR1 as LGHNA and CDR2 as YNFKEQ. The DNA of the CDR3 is TGTGCCAGCAGCCAAGATCGGAGGGAGCAGTACTTC. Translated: CASSQDRREQYF.

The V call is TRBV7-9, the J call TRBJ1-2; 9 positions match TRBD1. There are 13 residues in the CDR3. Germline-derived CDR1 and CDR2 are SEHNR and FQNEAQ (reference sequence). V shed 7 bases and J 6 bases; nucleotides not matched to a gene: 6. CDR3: CASTLTGGHGYTF. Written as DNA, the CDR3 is TGTGCCAGCACCTTGACAGGGGGTCATGGCTACACCTTC.

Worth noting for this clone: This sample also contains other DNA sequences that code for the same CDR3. In DNA form, the CDR3 reads TGTGCCAGCAGCTTAAGGTCAGGGGGCACTGAAGCTTTCTTT. Amino acids: CASSLRSGGTEAFF. This chain links TRBV13 with TRBJ1-1, with TRBD1 matching 7 bases. CDR1 is PRHDT, CDR2 FYEKMQ, per germline (reference sequence). Trimming at V came to 2 bases and at J to 4 bases, leaving 4 bases not matched to a gene. The CDR3 has 14 amino acids.

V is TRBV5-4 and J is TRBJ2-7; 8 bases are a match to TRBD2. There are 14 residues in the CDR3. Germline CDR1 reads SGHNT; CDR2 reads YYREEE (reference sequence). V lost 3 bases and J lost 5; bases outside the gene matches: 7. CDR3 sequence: CASSSGSGIHEQYF. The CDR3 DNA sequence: TGTGCCAGCAGCTCGGGTAGCGGGATCCACGAGCAGTACTTC. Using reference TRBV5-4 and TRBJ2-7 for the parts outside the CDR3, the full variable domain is ETGVTQSPTHLIKTRGQQVTLRCSSQSGHNTVSWYQQALGQGPQFIFQYYREEENGRGNFPPRFSGLQFPNYSSELNVNALELDDSALYLCASSSGSGIHEQYFGPGTRLTVT.

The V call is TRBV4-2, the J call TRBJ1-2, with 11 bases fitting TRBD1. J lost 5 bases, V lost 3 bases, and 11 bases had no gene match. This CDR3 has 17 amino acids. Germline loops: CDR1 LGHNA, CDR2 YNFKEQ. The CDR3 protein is CASSQHSGTGGGYGYTF. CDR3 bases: TGTGCCAGCAGCCAGCACTCCGGGACAGGGGGAGGATATGGCTACACCTTC.